This record covers a single T cell receptor beta chain. CDR1 is SGHRS, CDR2 YFSETQ, per germline. The CDR3 totals 13 residues. Trimming pared 4 bases from V and 5 bases from J, leaving 9 bases between. This record comes from a study of shared clonotypes between healthy human individuals. A 200 ng quantity of DNA, roughly 30,000 T cell genomes, went into the sorted-subset replicate PCRs. The repertoire was sequenced with immunoSEQ multiplex PCR; TCRdb's copy has only in-frame clones and lacks some. The top ten hold roughly 0.39% of the sample, which has roughly 2,500,000 clones, under 95% seen once. The split of CD4+ cells yielded CD45RA+ naive and CD45RA-negative memory subsets.

The material sequenced was naive CD4+ T cells from PBMCs. Subset defined: CD45RA+ positively selected. V is TRBV5-1 and J is TRBJ2-2; D uncertain. The TCR originated in a young man in good health. Some clones in this sample may be carry-over from other donors' samples. The CDR3 spells CASSPTLTGELFF. CDR3 bases: TGCGCCAGCAGCCCCACGCTGACCGGGGAGCTGTTTTTT.